This entry lists 20 T cell receptor beta chains sequenced from one sample in a study of blood T cell repertoires in COVID-19. The repertoire was sequenced with immunoSEQ multiplex PCR; TCRdb's copy has only in-frame clones and lacks some. The sample includes about 150,000 clones, around 84% of them seen just once. Sequencing used peripheral blood. These receptors were collected from a man in his 70s with acute or convalescent COVID-19.

The chain couples TRBV18 to TRBJ2-7; perhaps TRBD1 as D (6 bases). Germline V CDR1 and CDR2: KGHSH, LQKENI. The CDR3 runs to 14 residues. Between the trimmed V and J ends, which lost 3 bases and 3 bases, there was a span of 12 bases. For the CDR3, the DNA is TGTGCCAGCTCACCGAGGCAGGACAGCTACGAGCAGTACTTC. Translating gives CASSPRQDSYEQYF.

The rearrangement uses TRBV10-3 and TRBJ1-4, with 9 bases fitting TRBD1. Germline V CDR1 and CDR2: ENHRY, SYGVKD. The junction had 5 bases not matched to a gene; V was cut back by 2 bases and J by 7 bases. The CDR3 loop spans 15 amino acids. The CDR3 loop reads CAISEGTGFSEKLFF. CDR3 coding DNA: TGTGCCATCAGTGAGGGGACAGGGTTCAGTGAAAAACTGTTTTTT.

The chain joins TRBV10-3 to TRBJ1-6; 7 bases are shared with TRBD1. The CDR3 consists of 13 residues. Germline lookup yields CDR1 ENHRY and CDR2 SYGVKD. V lost 8 bases, J lost 6 bases, and 4 bases stayed unmatched. In DNA form, the CDR3 reads TGTGCCATCCGCCCAGGGGGTAATTCACCCCTCCACTTT. Amino acid sequence: CAIRPGGNSPLHF.

The chain recombines TRBV28 with TRBJ1-5; D gene ambiguous. V lost 3 bases, J lost 0 bases, and 21 bases lay in between. The CDR3 runs 19 residues. CDR1 MDHEN and CDR2 SYDVKM come from the germline V gene. CDR3 sequence reads: CASSFLVPRQPYSNQPQHF. In DNA form, the CDR3 reads TGTGCCAGCAGTTTCCTTGTTCCGAGGCAGCCTTATAGCAATCAGCCCCAGCATTTT.

The V call is TRBV6-1, the J call TRBJ1-5; 8 bases match TRBD1. V lost 1 base and J lost 5; bases outside the gene matches: 1. There are 14 residues in the CDR3. The germline CDR1 and CDR2 sequences are MNHNS and SASEGT. The CDR3 DNA reads TGTGCCAGCAGTGAAGGGGACAGGCATCAGCCCCAGCATTTT. This codes for CASSEGDRHQPQHF.

The chain employs TRBV24-1 and TRBJ2-3; possibly TRBD1 for D (6 bases). CDR3 length equals 13 residues. Per germline, CDR1 KGHDR and CDR2 SFDVKD. V gave up 9 bases and J gave up 2 bases, with 11 bases separating them. The CDR3 loop reads CATVAGDTDTQYF. CDR3 in DNA: TGTGCCACCGTCGCAGGGGACACAGATACGCAGTATTTT.

The rearrangement links TRBV27 to TRBJ1-5; D not resolved. The CDR3 runs 15 residues. Trimming removed 5 bases from V and 7 bases from J, with 18 bases in between. CDR1 and CDR2 from the germline V gene are MNHEY and SMNVEV (reference sequence). CDR3 nucleotide sequence: TGTGCCAGCAGTCCCACCCCAGAGGCGGGCCAGCCCCAGCATTTT. Translation gives CASSPTPEAGQPQHF.

The rearrangement joins TRBV6-1 to TRBJ1-5, with D hard to call. The germline CDR1 and CDR2 sequences are MNHNS and SASEGT. There are 15 residues in the CDR3. Trimming took 2 bases from V and 0 from J, leaving 8 bases between them. The CDR3 is CASSELPNSNQPQHF. The DNA of the CDR3 is TGTGCCAGCAGTGAATTGCCTAATAGCAATCAGCCCCAGCATTTT.

V usage is TRBV6-4 and J usage is TRBJ2-3; no clear D. This CDR3 is 13 amino acids long. Germline values: CDR1 MRHNA, CDR2 SNTAGT. V was pared by 3 bases and J by 3 bases, with 7 bases between. The CDR3 DNA sequence: TGTGCCAGCAGTGAGGGCAGTACAGATACGCAGTATTTT. Protein: CASSEGSTDTQYF.

The chain is built from TRBV30 and TRBJ2-5, with D possibly being TRBD1 (5 bases). Per germline, CDR1 GTSNPN and CDR2 SVGIG (reference sequence). The V end was cut by 1 base, the J end by 5 bases, with 20 bases between. This CDR3 is 16 amino acids long. The CDR3 DNA sequence: TGTGCCTGGAGTGATGAAAGGGCAGGGCGACGGGAGACCCAGTACTTC. Protein sequence: CAWSDERAGRRETQYF.

V gene TRBV7-8 combines with J gene TRBJ1-2; D is perhaps TRBD1 (5 bases). CDR1 and CDR2 from the germline V gene are SGHVS and FQNEAQ. The CDR3 has 14 residues. V was pared by 1 base and J by 7 bases, with 13 bases between. CDR3 sequence reads: CASSLDQGSGGYTF. The CDR3 DNA sequence: TGTGCCAGCAGCTTAGATCAGGGATCGGGTGGCTACACCTTC.

This clone was detected a few times. V is TRBV5-6 and J is TRBJ1-6; D gene uncertain. V dropped 4 bases and J dropped 0 bases, with 14 bases sitting between them. The CDR3 has 17 amino acids. Germline-derived CDR1 and CDR2 are SGHDT and YYEEEE. CDR3 nucleotide sequence: TGTGCCAGCAGCCCTGCGACGGGGTTCTCCTATAATTCACCCCTCCACTTT. Encoded protein: CASSPATGFSYNSPLHF.

This clone was detected once. The chain employs TRBV5-4 and TRBJ2-1; 11 bases map to TRBD2. J was trimmed by 8 bases and V by 3 bases; bases with no gene match: 7. The CDR3 is made up of 15 amino acids. Germline CDR1 is SGHNT and CDR2 is YYREEE (reference sequence). The DNA of the CDR3 is TGTGCCAGCAGCTCGCCTAGCGGGGGGAGGTATGAGCAGTTCTTC. It codes for CASSSPSGGRYEQFF.

The rearrangement uses TRBV5-8 and TRBJ1-5; possibly TRBD1 for D (6 bases). The CDR3 totals 14 residues. Trimming pared 6 bases from V and 6 bases from J, leaving 16 bases between. The germline V gene has CDR1 SGHTS and CDR2 YDEGEE. The CDR3: CASTLVRGGQPQHF. For the CDR3, the DNA is TGTGCCAGCACCCTCGTTAGGGGGGGTCAGCCCCAGCATTTT.

This clone was observed a handful of times. The chain joins TRBV19 to TRBJ2-7; 12 nucleotides align to TRBD1. Germline V CDR1 and CDR2: LNHDA, SQIVND (reference sequence). The V segment lost 4 bases and the J segment 4 bases; nucleotides outside the gene matches: 5. The CDR3 runs to 15 residues. CDR3 DNA: TGTGCCAGTAGTAGGGGGGACAGGGGGCTGTACGAGCAGTACTTC. It encodes CASSRGDRGLYEQYF. Combining the CDR3 with reference TRBV19 and TRBJ2-7 gives the whole variable domain DGGITQSPKYLFRKEGQNVTLSCEQNLNHDAMYWYRQDPGQGLRLIYYSQIVNDFQKGDIAEGYSVSREKKESFPLTVTSAQKNPTAFYLCASSRGDRGLYEQYFGPGTRLTVT.

This clone has only a few counts. This chain uses TRBV6-5 with TRBJ1-3; TRBD1 might be the D (6 bases). Germline CDR1 reads MNHEY; CDR2 reads SVGAGI. V lost 6 bases and J lost 0, with 12 bases in between. CDR3 length: 15 residues. CDR3 protein: CASRRGTNSGNTIYF. DNA of the CDR3: TGTGCCAGCAGAAGAGGGACAAACTCTGGAAACACCATATATTTT.

The chain is built from TRBV10-3 and TRBJ2-5; perhaps TRBD1 as D (6 bases). There are 14 residues in the CDR3. Germline CDR1 is ENHRY and CDR2 is SYGVKD. V was pared by 6 bases and J by 1 base, with 12 bases between. The CDR3 DNA reads as TGTGCCATCAGGCCCCAGGGGCTCCAAGAGACCCAGTACTTC. This gives the protein CAIRPQGLQETQYF.

The rearrangement uses TRBV5-5 and TRBJ1-3; maybe TRBD1 (5 bases). Germline-derived CDR1 and CDR2 are SGHKS and YYEKEE (reference sequence). The V and J ends lost 1 base and 4 bases respectively, with 12 bases between them. CDR3 size: 15 residues. Here the CDR3 DNA reads TGTGCCAGCAGCTTGTTTCAGGGCTCGGGAAACACCATATATTTT. It codes for CASSLFQGSGNTIYF.

The V and J genes are TRBV5-1 and TRBJ2-1; D might be TRBD1 (6 bases). The CDR3 has 16 amino acids. The V end lost 0 bases, the J end lost 4 bases, and 14 bases lay between the germline ends. CDR1 SGHRS and CDR2 YFSETQ come from the germline V gene. The CDR3 sequence: CASSLVQGSTYNEQFF. In DNA form, the CDR3 reads TGCGCCAGCAGCTTGGTTCAGGGGTCGACTTACAATGAGCAGTTCTTC. The whole variable domain, remainder taken from reference TRBV5-1 and TRBJ2-1, is KAGVTQTPRYLIKTRGQQVTLSCSPISGHRSVSWYQQTPGQGLQFLFEYFSETQRNKGNFPGRFSGRQFSNSRSEMNVSTLELGDSALYLCASSLVQGSTYNEQFFGPGTRLTVL.

The J gene is TRBJ2-3, the V gene TRBV3-1 (or the pseudogene TRBV3-2); the match to TRBD2 covers 8 bases. The germline V gene encodes CDR1 LGHDT and CDR2 YNNKEL (reference sequence). The CDR3 runs 15 residues. The V segment lost 5 bases and the J segment 6 bases; nucleotides outside the gene matches: 10. CDR3 coding DNA: TGTGCCAGCAGCTACTATTTAGCGGGATCCGATACGCAGTATTTT. This sequence encodes CASSYYLAGSDTQYF.